The rows below give T cell receptor beta chains drawn from one sample of a study of human T cells and chemical hapten exposure. TCRdb re-called the RACE reads with MiXCR, one entry per CDR3 protein. The sample has about 350,000 distinct CDR3 sequences, about 6% seen once; the top ten hold about 5.6%. The sample consisted of whole blood, taken in connection with sensitization to the hapten diphenylcyclopropenone (DPC). The receptors here all came from a woman between 18 and 29 years old with alopecia areata. Some clones in this sample may be carry-over from other donors' samples. Each CDR3 is given with its conserved first and last residue. D genes are given only for firm matches. Clone size is given for some rows only: seen once, a few or many times, or a class if the clone is expanded.

V,D,length,size,J,CDR3,DNA
TRBV2,TRBD1,14,.,TRBJ1-1,CASSEATGDTEAFF,TGTGCCAGCAGTGAAGCAACAGGGGACACTGAAGCTTTCTTT
TRBV13,.,15,.,TRBJ1-2,CASSLGRAPNYGYTF,TGTGCCAGCAGCTTAGGCCGCGCTCCAAACTATGGCTACACCTTC
TRBV5-6,.,14,few,TRBJ1-5,CASGRGAGNQPQHF,TGTGCCAGCGGCCGAGGGGCCGGCAATCAGCCCCAGCATTTT
TRBV7-2,.,15,.,TRBJ2-4,CASSLVGTTKNIQYF,TGTGCCAGCAGCTTAGTGGGGACAACCAAAAACATTCAGTACTTC
TRBV5-1,TRBD1,13,many,TRBJ1-1,CASSVGTGGEAFF,TGCGCCAGCAGCGTCGGGACAGGGGGCGAAGCTTTCTTT
TRBV27,TRBD1,16,many,TRBJ1-6,CASSRLQGNRVSPLHF,TGTGCCAGCAGCCGTCTACAGGGGAACAGGGTTTCACCCCTCCACTTT
TRBV10-3,.,12,.,TRBJ2-3,CAITTGSDTQYF,TGTGCCATCACCACAGGGTCAGATACGCAGTATTTT
TRBV10-3,.,15,many,TRBJ1-1,CAIRESPLRGTEAFF,TGTGCCATCAGGGAGAGTCCGTTACGGGGCACTGAAGCTTTCTTT
TRBV9,.,14,.,TRBJ2-2,CASSINWGTGELLF,TGTGCCAGCAGTATCAACTGGGGCACCGGGGAGCTGCTTTTT
TRBV13,.,15,many,TRBJ2-1,CASSLGASWYNEQFF,TGTGCCAGCAGCTTAGGGGCTAGCTGGTACAATGAGCAGTTCTTC
TRBV6-2/TRBV6-3,TRBD1,18,.,TRBJ1-5,CASSYSGRFTGGIGPQHF,TGTGCCAGCAGTTACTCAGGAAGGTTCACAGGGGGCATCGGGCCCCAGCATTTT
TRBV6-2/TRBV6-3,.,16,many,TRBJ2-3,CASSYSFSRGADTQYF,TGTGCCAGCAGTTACTCCTTTTCCAGGGGAGCAGATACGCAGTATTTT
TRBV6-2/TRBV6-3,.,15,few,TRBJ1-3,CASSYSGTSGNTIYF,TGTGCCAGCAGTTACTCCGGGACATCTGGAAACACCATATATTTT
TRBV7-2,.,15,few,TRBJ2-3,CASSLDEQVIDTQYF,TGTGCCAGCAGCTTAGACGAGCAAGTCATAGATACGCAGTATTTT
TRBV3-1,TRBD1,16,.,TRBJ1-1,CASSPPGTGFGAEAFF,TGTGCCAGCAGCCCCCCCGGGACAGGGTTCGGCGCTGAAGCTTTCTTT
TRBV6-2/TRBV6-3,.,15,few,TRBJ1-1,CASSYSGRVGTEAFF,TGTGCCAGCAGTTACTCAGGGAGGGTTGGCACTGAAGCTTTCTTT
TRBV5-5,.,14,.,TRBJ2-5,CASSLTVFSGTQYF,TGTGCCAGCAGCTTGACCGTCTTTTCGGGGACCCAGTACTTC
TRBV5-1,.,19,.,TRBJ2-6,CASSLKLESGFYGANVLTF,TGCGCCAGCAGCTTAAAGTTAGAATCGGGTTTTTATGGGGCCAACGTCCTGACTTTC
TRBV24-1,.,16,.,TRBJ2-3,CATSEAGRGRTDTQYF,TGTGCCACCAGTGAAGCGGGCCGGGGGAGGACAGATACGCAGTATTTT
TRBV6-5,.,18,many,TRBJ1-6,CASSYSILGSSYNSPLHF,TGTGCCAGCAGTTACTCTATACTAGGGAGCTCCTATAATTCACCCCTCCACTTT
TRBV5-1,TRBD2,14,many,TRBJ2-3,CASSLDVAGDTQYF,TGCGCCAGCAGCTTGGACGTAGCGGGAGATACGCAGTATTTT
TRBV7-6,.,14,.,TRBJ2-5,CASSPEVVQETQYF,TGTGCCAGCAGCCCCGAAGTGGTCCAAGAGACCCAGTACTTC
TRBV6-1,.,13,many,TRBJ1-5,CASSGSGNQPQHF,TGTGCCAGCAGTGGTTCGGGGAATCAGCCCCAGCATTTT
TRBV3-1,.,11,many,TRBJ2-2,CATKAPGELFF,TGTGCCACTAAAGCGCCAGGGGAGCTGTTTTTT
TRBV12-3/TRBV12-4,TRBD2,14,many,TRBJ2-3,CASTIAGGPNTQYF,TGTGCCAGCACAATAGCGGGGGGGCCAAATACGCAGTATTTT
TRBV5-5,.,13,many,TRBJ1-1,CASSLWDNTEAFF,TGTGCCAGCAGCTTGTGGGATAACACTGAAGCTTTCTTT
TRBV12-3/TRBV12-4,.,13,.,TRBJ1-2,CASRTTGTYGYTF,TGTGCCAGCAGGACGACGGGGACCTATGGCTACACCTTC
TRBV7-9,TRBD1,15,.,TRBJ1-2,CASSAPGQGFYGCTF,TGTGCCAGCAGCGCCCCAGGACAGGGATTCTATGGCTGCACCTTC
TRBV4-2,.,15,many,TRBJ1-5,CASSQDTGSNQPQHF,TGTGCCAGCAGCCAAGATACAGGGTCGAATCAGCCCCAGCATTTT
TRBV12-3/TRBV12-4,.,13,many,TRBJ1-1,CASRGQQETEAFF,TGTGCCAGCCGGGGGCAGCAGGAGACTGAAGCTTTCTTT
TRBV5-6,.,14,.,TRBJ2-3,CASSIDTYTDTQYF,TGTGCCAGCAGCATCGACACCTACACAGATACGCAGTATTTT
TRBV5-5,.,14,.,TRBJ1-1,CASSLGGTGREAFF,TGTGCCAGCAGCTTGGGAGGGACCGGTAGGGAAGCTTTCTTT
TRBV7-9,.,16,many,TRBJ2-2,CASSSVGGAGAGELFF,TGTGCCAGCAGCTCGGTGGGAGGAGCGGGCGCCGGGGAGCTGTTTTTT
TRBV7-2,TRBD1,14,many,TRBJ1-1,CASSLDRGRDSAFF,TGTGCCAGCAGCTTAGATAGGGGGCGTGATTCAGCTTTCTTT
TRBV4-1,TRBD2,18,few,TRBJ2-3,CASSQDGGAFTSTDTQYF,TGCGCCAGCAGCCAAGACGGGGGGGCCTTCACGAGCACAGATACGCAGTATTTT
TRBV7-9,TRBD1,14,few,TRBJ2-7,CATRRPDRANEQYF,TGTGCCACCCGAAGACCCGACAGGGCCAACGAGCAGTACTTC
TRBV12-3/TRBV12-4,TRBD1,16,few,TRBJ1-4,CASRRRWGQGNEKLFF,TGTGCCAGCCGACGCCGGTGGGGACAGGGTAATGAAAAACTGTTTTTT
TRBV12-3/TRBV12-4,TRBD1,16,many,TRBJ1-4,CASRPGTGVNNEKLFF,TGTGCCAGCAGACCCGGGACAGGGGTCAATAATGAAAAACTGTTTTTT
TRBV11-1,.,13,many,TRBJ1-6,CASSLDRPSPLHF,TGTGCCAGCAGCTTGGACAGACCATCACCCCTCCACTTT
TRBV12-3/TRBV12-4,.,14,many,TRBJ1-4,CASSIMEANEKLFF,TGTGCCAGTAGTATTATGGAGGCTAATGAAAAACTGTTTTTT
TRBV7-9,.,13,.,TRBJ2-3,CASSFAERDTQYF,TGTGCCAGCAGCTTCGCTGAGCGAGATACGCAGTATTTT
TRBV18,TRBD1,16,.,TRBJ1-1,CASSRGQDYMNTEAFF,TGTGCCAGCTCACGTGGACAGGACTACATGAACACTGAAGCTTTCTTT
TRBV11-1,.,14,.,TRBJ1-1,CASSPLLMNTEAFF,TGTGCCAGCAGCCCTCTTCTGATGAACACTGAAGCTTTCTTT
TRBV7-9,.,15,few,TRBJ1-3,CASSLPNRETNTIYF,TGTGCCAGCAGCTTACCCAACAGGGAAACAAACACCATATATTTT